Below are 21 T cell receptor beta chains sequenced from a single sample in a study of identical twins. MiXCR, run by TCRdb on the 5' RACE reads, gives a single entry per CDR3 protein. This sample carries under 250,000 distinct CDR3 sequences, roughly 12% of them seen once, and the ten largest clones take about 3.9%. This sample also belongs to another study, concerning yellow fever vaccine responses in identical twins.

What was sequenced was memory (CD45RO+) T cells sorted from blood. The receptors were sampled from a woman aged 18-29 years in good health.

This clonotype was detected many times. The chain has TRBV24-1 and TRBJ2-3; 7 bases map to TRBD2. V gave up 2 bases and J gave up 6 bases; unmatched junction bases: 10. This CDR3 has 16 residues. CDR1 and CDR2 from the germline V gene are KGHDR and SFDVKD. CDR3 protein: CATSDSPLAAVDTQYF. The DNA of the CDR3 is TGTGCCACCAGTGATTCGCCCCTAGCGGCGGTGGATACGCAGTATTTT.

This clonotype turned up a few times. The chain recombines TRBV27 with TRBJ2-7, with D possibly being TRBD1 (5 bases). Germline values: CDR1 MNHEY, CDR2 SMNVEV (reference sequence). Trimming pared 4 bases from V and 3 bases from J, leaving 16 bases between. This CDR3 is built from 15 residues. CDR3 sequence (DNA): TGTGCCAGCAGTTCGCAGGGTGTGGGCGACTACGAGCAGTACTTC. Its translation is CASSSQGVGDYEQYF.

This clonotype was detected a few times. V usage is TRBV29-1 and J usage is TRBJ1-1, with TRBD1 identical over 7 bases. Trimming removed 5 bases from V and 5 bases from J; junction bases left unmatched: 11. The germline CDR1 and CDR2 sequences are SQVTM and ANQGSEA. The CDR3 has 14 amino acids. The CDR3 DNA is TGCAGCGTTTCGGTAGGGGGCTCAGGAACTGAAGCTTTCTTT. Translation gives CSVSVGGSGTEAFF. The full variable domain, its missing parts supplied by reference TRBV29-1 and TRBJ1-1, is SAVISQKPSRDICQRGTSLTIQCQVDSQVTMMFWYRQQPGQSLTLIATANQGSEATYESGFVIDKFPISRPNLTFSTLTVSNMSPEDSSIYLCSVSVGGSGTEAFFGQGTRLTVV.

The chain employs TRBV2 and TRBJ1-5; D is ambiguous. Germline V gene sequence: CDR1 SNHLY, CDR2 FYNNEI. V lost 6 bases, J lost 0 bases, and 12 bases lay in between. This CDR3 has 15 residues. The CDR3 nucleotides read TGTGCCAGCAGGCGGGAGGGCGGTAGCAATCAGCCCCAGCATTTT. Protein: CASRREGGSNQPQHF.

This clonotype was detected many times. The V gene is TRBV5-1, the J gene TRBJ2-2; D is ambiguous. This CDR3 contains 13 residues. The ends were cut back, 6 bases at V and 7 bases at J, with 13 bases in the middle. CDR1 SGHRS and CDR2 YFSETQ come from the germline V gene. The CDR3 sequence: CASIGRDLGELFF. DNA for the CDR3: TGCGCCAGCATAGGAAGAGACCTCGGGGAGCTGTTTTTT.

This clonotype was seen a handful of times. The chain combines TRBV5-6 with TRBJ2-5; 8 bases align to TRBD2. With 5 bases clipped from V and 5 bases from J, the junction kept 11 bases outside the gene matches. The CDR3 loop spans 15 amino acids. Germline CDR1 and CDR2: SGHDT and YYEEEE. CDR3 sequence reads: CASSLSGGLVETQYF. The CDR3 coding sequence is TGTGCCAGCAGTCTCTCGGGGGGGCTCGTTGAGACCCAGTACTTC.

The chain uses TRBV29-1 and TRBJ2-6; 7 nucleotides agree with TRBD2. Germline CDR1 reads SQVTM; CDR2 reads ANQGSEA. V lost 3 bases and J lost 0; bases outside the gene matches: 2. The CDR3 totals 15 residues. This chain's CDR3 is CSVDGGSSGANVLTF. The DNA of the CDR3 is TGCAGCGTTGATGGCGGGAGCTCTGGGGCCAACGTCCTGACTTTC.

The sample holds many counts of this clonotype. The chain uses TRBV11-2 and TRBJ2-6; possibly TRBD1 for D (6 bases). Trimming pared 2 bases from V and 0 bases from J, leaving 8 bases between. Per germline, CDR1 SGHAT and CDR2 FQNNGV. This CDR3 is built from 16 residues. The CDR3 region has the DNA TGTGCCAGCAGCTTAAACAGGGTCTCTGGGGCCAACGTCCTGACTTTC. Translating gives CASSLNRVSGANVLTF. Complete variable domain (other parts from reference TRBV11-2 and TRBJ2-6): EAGVAQSPRYKIIEKRQSVAFWCNPISGHATLYWYQQILGQGPKLLIQFQNNGVVDDSQLPKDRFSAERLKGVDSTLKIQPAKLEDSAVYLCASSLNRVSGANVLTFGAGSRLTVL.

This clonotype was picked up many times. The rearrangement uses TRBV7-9 and TRBJ2-7; TRBD2 is a possible D gene (6 bases). Between the trimmed V and J ends, which lost 6 bases and 2 bases, there was a span of 11 bases. Looked up from germline, CDR1 is SEHNR and CDR2 is FQNEAQ (reference sequence). This CDR3 is built from 13 residues. The CDR3 region is CASSRDFTYEQYF. The DNA of the CDR3 is TGTGCCAGCAGTCGGGACTTCACCTACGAGCAGTACTTC.

J is TRBJ2-3 and V is TRBV20-1, with 11 bases that match TRBD2. Germline CDR1 is DFQATT and CDR2 is SNEGSKA (reference sequence). The J segment lost 4 bases and the V segment lost 6 bases, leaving 6 bases of the junction unmatched. The CDR3 covers 14 residues. This chain's CDR3 is CSADGTSGPDTQYF. CDR3 coding DNA: TGCAGTGCGGATGGGACTAGCGGACCAGATACGCAGTATTTT.

This clonotype turned up a few times. The CDR3 nucleotides read TGTGCCAGCAGTTTAATCAGGGCCCTAACCTACGAGCAGTACTTC. Protein sequence: CASSLIRALTYEQYF. V gene TRBV27 combines with J gene TRBJ2-7; TRBD1 is a possible D gene (5 bases). The germline CDR1 and CDR2 sequences are MNHEY and SMNVEV (reference sequence). The V gene lost 2 bases and the J gene lost 2 bases, with 13 bases spanning the gap. There are 15 residues in the CDR3.

This clonotype came up a few times. This rearrangement joins TRBV11-2 to TRBJ2-7, with 9 bases lining up with TRBD2. This CDR3 comprises 15 residues. Germline V gives CDR1 SGHAT, CDR2 FQNNGV. J lost 3 bases, V lost 3 bases, and 6 bases had no gene match. In DNA, the CDR3 is TGTGCCAGCAGCTTGTCGCGGGGGGGCTACTACGAGCAGTACTTC. Protein sequence: CASSLSRGGYYEQYF.

This clonotype was counted many times. The chain couples TRBV20-1 to TRBJ2-2; the D gene is possibly TRBD2 (6 bases). Germline V CDR1 and CDR2: DFQATT, SNEGSKA (reference sequence). V was shortened by 3 bases and J by 5 bases, with 13 bases between the two germline ends. The CDR3 extends over 14 amino acids. The CDR3 loop is CSASDGGETGELFF. The CDR3, as DNA: TGCAGTGCTAGCGATGGAGGGGAGACCGGGGAGCTGTTTTTT.

The rearrangement links TRBV15 to TRBJ2-3, with D maybe TRBD2 (6 bases). Germline assignment: CDR1 LNHNV and CDR2 YYDKDF (reference sequence). The V and J ends lost 0 bases and 4 bases respectively, with 14 bases between them. The CDR3 is 16 residues long. The chain's CDR3 is CATSRDLGGTADTQYF. The CDR3 DNA is TGTGCCACCAGCAGAGATCTGGGGGGTACGGCAGATACGCAGTATTTT.

This clonotype was seen many times. This chain links TRBV7-8 with TRBJ2-3; TRBD1 might be the D (6 bases). V was clipped by 3 bases and J by 5 bases, with 9 bases between them. The germline CDR1 and CDR2 sequences are SGHVS and FQNEAQ. The CDR3 is 13 amino acids. This CDR3 is CASSLDRKDTQYF. For the CDR3, the DNA is TGTGCCAGCAGCTTGGACAGAAAAGATACGCAGTATTTT.

The chain combines TRBV4-1 with TRBJ2-2, with a tentative D call TRBD2 (7 bases). The CDR3 sequence is 17 residues long. The V end was cut by 1 base, the J end by 4 bases, with 16 bases between. Germline values: CDR1 MGHRA, CDR2 YSYEKL. CDR3 in DNA: TGCGCCAGCAGCCAAGCCCCACAGGGAGGGACCACCGGGGAGCTGTTTTTT. The encoded protein is CASSQAPQGGTTGELFF.

This clonotype was seen a few times. This sequence joins TRBV6-4 and TRBJ1-1; D unresolved. The length of the CDR3 is 13 residues. V dropped 4 bases and J dropped 1 base, with 7 bases sitting between them. The germline V gene encodes CDR1 MRHNA and CDR2 SNTAGT. The CDR3 region is CASSVSGNTEAFF. CDR3 DNA sequence: TGTGCCAGCAGTGTGTCTGGGAACACTGAAGCTTTCTTT.

This clonotype appeared a few times. The chain joins TRBV29-1 to TRBJ2-3, with D perhaps TRBD2 (5 bases). V dropped 6 bases and J dropped 2 bases, with 12 bases sitting between them. Germline V gene lookup returns CDR1 SQVTM and CDR2 ANQGSEA. The CDR3 is made up of 13 amino acids. DNA of the CDR3: TGCAGCGTGTCTTACGGGGTCACAGATACGCAGTATTTT. This gives the protein CSVSYGVTDTQYF.

The chain joins TRBV2 to TRBJ2-2; 12 nucleotides align to TRBD2. The CDR3 contains 17 residues. Germline loops: CDR1 SNHLY, CDR2 FYNNEI. Losses at the gene ends were 7 bases for V and 0 bases for J; bases not matched to a gene: 6. The CDR3 is CASTRLAGAPNTGELFF. The CDR3 DNA is TGTGCCAGCACCCGACTAGCGGGGGCCCCGAACACCGGGGAGCTGTTTTTT.

Many counts were recorded for this clonotype. The V gene is TRBV10-3, the J gene TRBJ2-5, with a weak D call TRBD2 (5 bases). The CDR3 has 14 residues. The germline V gene encodes CDR1 ENHRY and CDR2 SYGVKD. V shed 0 bases and J shed 3 bases, with 8 bases lying between them. CDR3 DNA: TGTGCCATCAGTGAGTCCCGAGCGGAAGAGACCCAGTACTTC. The encoded protein is CAISESRAEETQYF.

This clonotype was observed a few times. This sequence joins TRBV5-1 and TRBJ2-1, with TRBD2 matching over 9 bases. CDR3 length: 17 residues. Germline assignment: CDR1 SGHRS and CDR2 YFSETQ. V was clipped by 4 bases and J by 9 bases; unmatched bases: 17. The CDR3 sequence: CASSPHNRRGLAGEQFF. The DNA for the CDR3 is TGCGCCAGCAGCCCTCACAATAGGAGGGGACTAGCTGGTGAGCAGTTCTTC.